These 7 T cell receptor beta chains share one sample of origin, sequenced in a study of T cells in Graves' hyperthyroidism and ophthalmopathy (dated by TCRdb to the late 2010s). Libraries were built with multiplex PCR. Reads for this sample came from an Illumina HiSeq 2000. The TCR beta CDR3 regions were amplified from the RNA transcripts. A first-round RT-PCR of the TCR CDR3 used the HTBI primer set with the Qiagen OneStep RT-PCR kit. The public reads were reanalyzed by TCRdb: fastp trimming at Q25, MiXCR alignment, in-frame beta chains only. Every CDR3 protein is listed once, alongside the most common genes and DNA of its rows. The sample has approximately 600,000 distinct CDR3 sequences on record, 20% to 25% of them singletons. 34% of the sample is held by the ten biggest clonotypes. Source material: blood. The receptors were sampled from a man aged 25-45 years with Graves' ophthalmopathy.

V and J are TRBV7-9 and TRBJ2-7; 7 positions agree with TRBD1. This CDR3 has 17 residues. In germline, CDR1 is SEHNR, CDR2 FQNEAQ (reference sequence). The ends lost 5 bases at V and 6 bases at J; junction bases unmatched: 19. The CDR3 loop is CASSQDPPRGQKGEQYF. CDR3 nucleotides: TGTGCCAGCAGCCAAGATCCCCCTAGGGGGCAGAAGGGCGAGCAGTACTTC.

In this sample, this clonotype turned up a few times. J is TRBJ1-5 and V is TRBV4-2; a possible D gene is TRBD1 (5 bases). The germline gives CDR1 LGHNA, CDR2 YNFKEQ. This CDR3 has 15 amino acids. Trimming cost V 2 bases and J 2 bases, with 10 bases left between them. The CDR3 bases are TGTGCCAGCAGCCAAAGGCGGGACCGCAATCAGCCCCAGCATTTT. It is translated as CASSQRRDRNQPQHF.

V gene TRBV28 combines with J gene TRBJ1-2; maybe TRBD1 (6 bases). Germline lookup yields CDR1 MDHEN and CDR2 SYDVKM. Trimming removed 3 bases from V and 8 bases from J, with 16 bases in between. The CDR3 runs to 14 residues. The CDR3 nucleotides read TGTGCCAGCAGTTTGTTGGGGGCTCTGGGGGGCTACACCTTC. It codes for CASSLLGALGGYTF.

As concerns this clonotype: A junction boundary mismatches the germline segment, possibly from a read error. The gene calls are TRBV5-1 and TRBJ2-3; tentatively, D is TRBD2 (6 bases). CDR1 and CDR2 from the germline V gene are SGHRS and YFSETQ. The CDR3 covers 16 residues. The CDR3 here is CASSLSPSVSTDTQYF. CDR3 sequence (DNA): TGTGCCAGCAGCTTATCCCCTAGCGTTAGCACAGATACGCAGTATTTT.

This clonotype has only a few counts. J is TRBJ1-4 and V is TRBV29-1; D not resolved. Looked up from germline, CDR1 is SQVTM and CDR2 is ANQGSEA. The CDR3 totals 11 residues. V gave up 4 bases and J gave up 10 bases, with 10 bases separating them. The CDR3 DNA follows: TGCAGCGTTGGAGTGGATGGAAAACTGTTTTTT. This gives the protein CSVGVDGKLFF.

This clonotype occurred a few times. V and J are TRBV5-6 and TRBJ2-3, with 8 nucleotides matching TRBD2. This CDR3 is built from 16 residues. Germline CDR1 is SGHDT and CDR2 is YYEEEE. After removal of 3 bases from V and 3 bases from J, the junction contained 9 bases not matched to a gene. For the CDR3, the DNA is TGTGCCAGCAGCTATCTCGGGGGGGCTTATACAGATACGCAGTATTTT. Its translation is CASSYLGGAYTDTQYF.

The chain combines TRBV4-2 with TRBJ2-2; 11 bases align to TRBD2. CDR1 is LGHNA and CDR2 is YNFKEQ in the germline V gene. The CDR3 runs to 17 residues. Losses at the gene ends were 2 bases for V and 3 bases for J; bases not matched to a gene: 5. The CDR3 nucleotides read TGTGCCAGCAGCCAAAGAGGGACTAGCGGAGACACCGGGGAGCTGTTTTTT. As protein: CASSQRGTSGDTGELFF.